The clone carrying this T cell receptor beta chain has just a few counts. This sample is part of a study of blood T cell repertoires in COVID-19. The germline V and J ends were trimmed by 4 bases and 2 bases, with 15 bases remaining between them. The CDR3 has 16 amino acids. CDR1 MDHEN and CDR2 SYDVKM come from the germline V gene. Clones were read by immunoSEQ multiplex PCR, and TCRdb kept only the in-frame ones, dropping some. In the table there are under 500,000 clones, roughly 91% of which are singletons. This chain connects TRBV28 to TRBJ2-1, with D possibly TRBD1 on 5 matching bases. This TCR was sampled from a woman between 25 and 40 years old with acute or convalescent COVID-19. The sample taken for sequencing was peripheral blood. The CDR3 reads CASSSLRTLTYNEQFF. The CDR3 DNA sequence: TGTGCCAGCAGTTCCTTGAGGACACTTACCTACAATGAGCAGTTCTTC.